The 30 T cell receptor beta chains below all came from one sample that was sequenced in a study of blood T cell repertoires in COVID-19. This table comes from immunoSEQ multiplex PCR, and its TCRdb copy is limited to in-frame clones, with some not included. The table records roughly 330,000 clones, approximately 87% of them present only once. Material: PBMCs or T cells enriched from blood (not recorded which). The source is a woman aged 25 to 39 who had recovered from COVID-19.

The gene calls are TRBV4-1 and TRBJ2-3, with D perhaps TRBD2 (6 bases). V lost 11 bases, J lost 0 bases, and 15 bases lay in between. The CDR3 loop spans 14 amino acids. CDR1 MGHRA and CDR2 YSYEKL come from the germline V gene. CDR3 amino acids: CAGGGPSSTDTQYF. DNA for the CDR3: TGCGCCGGCGGAGGGCCTTCTAGCACAGATACGCAGTATTTT.

This rearrangement joins TRBV19 to TRBJ2-7; D is possibly TRBD1 (8 bases). This CDR3 region has 13 residues. The ends were cut back, 10 bases at V and 3 bases at J, with 16 bases in the middle. The germline V gene has CDR1 LNHDA and CDR2 SQIVND (reference sequence). The CDR3: CATSTGEGYEQYF. The CDR3 DNA is TGTGCCACCTCGACAGGGGAGGGCTACGAGCAGTACTTC.

The CDR3 nucleotides read TGTGCCATCAGTGATCGAGGGTTCTATGGCTACACCTTC. It is translated as CAISDRGFYGYTF. The V and J genes are TRBV10-3 and TRBJ1-2; no reliable D call. V was trimmed by 3 bases and J by 4 bases, leaving 9 bases between them. This CDR3 spans 13 amino acids. Germline CDR1 ENHRY, CDR2 SYGVKD.

This clone appeared a few times. The chain joins TRBV5-4 to TRBJ2-1; the D gene is possibly TRBD1 (5 bases). Deletions cut 2 bases from V and 6 bases from J, with 12 bases between. This CDR3 spans 14 amino acids. Germline V lookup: CDR1 SGHNT, CDR2 YYREEE (reference sequence). The CDR3 nucleotides read TGTGCCAGCAGCTTTGCTGGGGCGGTCAATGAGCAGTTCTTC. It specifies CASSFAGAVNEQFF.

The chain is built from TRBV12-5 and TRBJ2-1, with a weak D call TRBD2 (6 bases). Trimming took 2 bases from V and 7 from J, leaving 15 bases between them. CDR3 length: 15 residues. Germline V lookup: CDR1 LGHNT, CDR2 FRNRAP. The CDR3 spells CASGLPHLLANEQFF. The CDR3 DNA reads TGTGCTAGTGGTTTGCCACACCTACTAGCTAATGAGCAGTTCTTC.

This chain joins TRBV5-1 and TRBJ1-1, with 8 bases identical to TRBD1. V was pared by 5 bases and J by 5 bases, with 5 bases of the junction left unmatched. The CDR3 runs 13 residues. Per the germline V gene, CDR1 is SGHRS and CDR2 is YFSETQ. CDR3 loop: CASRRTGITEAFF. The CDR3, as DNA: TGCGCCAGCAGGAGGACAGGGATAACTGAAGCTTTCTTT.

This clone came up once. The V gene is TRBV2, the J gene TRBJ2-3; D unclear. CDR1 SNHLY and CDR2 FYNNEI come from the germline V gene. This CDR3 has 14 residues. V lost 6 bases, J lost 1 base, and 11 bases lay in between. The CDR3 DNA follows: TGTGCCAGCAGCAAATTAGTTCGCACAGATACGCAGTATTTT. Its protein is CASSKLVRTDTQYF.

This sequence joins TRBV10-3 and TRBJ2-7; TRBD1 agrees at 9 bases. V was pared by 4 bases and J by 1 base, with 2 bases of the junction left unmatched. The CDR3 is 14 residues long. CDR1 and CDR2 (germline): ENHRY, SYGVKD. In DNA form, the CDR3 reads TGTGCCATCAGTGGCGGGACAGGGTCCTACGAGCAGTACTTC. Its protein is CAISGGTGSYEQYF.

The chain has TRBV7-2 and TRBJ1-5; weak D call: TRBD1 (5 bases). Germline CDR1 is SGHTA and CDR2 is FQGNSA. The V and J ends lost 5 bases and 3 bases respectively, with 14 bases between them. The CDR3 is made up of 15 amino acids. CDR3 residues: CASSPRGALNQPQHF. In nucleotides, the CDR3 is TGTGCCAGCAGCCCCCGTGGGGCCCTCAATCAGCCCCAGCATTTT.

The gene calls are TRBV29-1 and TRBJ2-3; 10 bases agree with TRBD1. Germline V gene data show CDR1 as SQVTM and CDR2 as ANQGSEA. The CDR3 is 17 amino acids. V shed 5 bases and J 0 bases; nucleotides not matched to a gene: 11. This CDR3 is CSVIPTGGGSSTDTQYF. CDR3 sequence (DNA): TGCAGCGTTATCCCGACAGGGGGCGGCTCGAGCACAGATACGCAGTATTTT.

The rearrangement links TRBV19 to TRBJ2-7; D is undetermined. The CDR3 contains 15 residues. V lost 3 bases and J 2 bases, leaving 14 bases between the germline ends. Germline-derived CDR1 and CDR2 are LNHDA and SQIVND (reference sequence). In DNA, the CDR3 is TGTGCCAGTAGTATTGGGCAGTCCGGAACCTACGAGCAGTACTTC. It translates to CASSIGQSGTYEQYF.

The CDR3 bases are TGTGCCAGCAGCTCCCGGGGGAGGGAGCAGTTCTTC. Protein sequence: CASSSRGREQFF. The gene calls are TRBV11-1 and TRBJ2-1, with D possibly TRBD2 on 6 matching bases. The germline CDR1 and CDR2 sequences are SGHAT and FQDESV (reference sequence). This CDR3 comprises 12 residues. Trimming removed 4 bases at V and 10 bases at J, with 11 bases between.

The chain has TRBV6-5 and TRBJ1-2; the match to TRBD1 covers 7 bases. With 4 bases clipped from V and 8 bases from J, the junction kept 10 bases outside the gene matches. Per germline, CDR1 MNHEY and CDR2 SVGAGI. CDR3 size: 14 residues. The CDR3 sequence: CASSSRQGSSGYTF. CDR3 DNA: TGTGCCAGCAGTTCGAGACAGGGATCAAGCGGCTACACCTTC.

This chain joins TRBV2 and TRBJ1-1, with D hard to call. The CDR3 has 16 residues. V lost 3 bases and J 1 base, leaving 15 bases between the germline ends. Germline CDR1 is SNHLY and CDR2 is FYNNEI. This CDR3 reads CASSENSRLSNTEAFF. In DNA, the CDR3 is TGTGCCAGCAGTGAGAACAGTCGCCTCTCGAACACTGAAGCTTTCTTT.

This chain connects TRBV19 to TRBJ1-6; 7 bases are shared with TRBD1. The CDR3 contains 15 residues. The J segment lost 10 bases and the V segment lost 7 bases, leaving 13 bases of the junction unmatched. Germline CDR1 LNHDA, CDR2 SQIVND (reference sequence). Here the CDR3 reads CASTATGEGPSPLHF. The CDR3 DNA sequence: TGTGCCAGTACCGCCACAGGGGAAGGCCCCTCACCCCTCCACTTT.

The chain recombines TRBV9 with TRBJ1-3; tentatively, D is TRBD1 (6 bases). The CDR3 totals 16 residues. In germline, CDR1 is SGDLS, CDR2 YYNGEE. With 4 bases removed from V and 3 bases from J, the gap between germline ends came to 17 bases. In DNA form, the CDR3 reads TGTGCCAGCAGCTTTTCGGGGGGGGCCGATGGAAACACCATATATTTT. Translation gives CASSFSGGADGNTIYF.

V usage is TRBV4-3 and J usage is TRBJ1-1; D call uncertain. Germline V CDR1 and CDR2: LGHNA, YSLEER. CDR3 length: 14 amino acids. V lost 1 base and J lost 1, with 7 bases in between. The CDR3 nucleotides are TGCGCCAGCAGCCAAGTGGCAGAGAACACTGAAGCTTTCTTT. Translated, it gives CASSQVAENTEAFF.

The genes are TRBV6-5 and TRBJ1-2; 9 nucleotides align to TRBD1. Germline lookup yields CDR1 MNHEY and CDR2 SVGAGI. The CDR3 length is 15 residues. V was pared by 8 bases and J by 4 bases, with 11 bases of the junction left unmatched. The CDR3 is CASSYRGDRAYGYTF. The CDR3, as DNA: TGTGCCAGCTCCTACAGGGGGGACAGGGCCTATGGCTACACCTTC.

The rearrangement uses TRBV6-2 or TRBV6-3 and TRBJ1-1; D gene uncertain. The CDR3 length is 13 residues. Per the germline V gene, CDR1 is MNHEY and CDR2 is SVGEGT. V shed 6 bases and J shed 4 bases, with 12 bases lying between them. CDR3 coding DNA: TGTGCCAGCAGCCTCGTGGAGGGCACTGAAGCTTTCTTT. The encoded protein is CASSLVEGTEAFF.

The chain recombines TRBV4-1 with TRBJ2-7, with 8 positions matching TRBD1. V gave up 5 bases and J gave up 3 bases; unmatched junction bases: 9. Germline CDR1 and CDR2: MGHRA and YSYEKL. The CDR3 covers 15 residues. CDR3 coding DNA: TGCGCCAGCAGCTCCTCGACAGGGGTCGGCTACGAGCAGTACTTC. This gives the protein CASSSSTGVGYEQYF.

The chain couples TRBV3-1 (or the pseudogene TRBV3-2) to TRBJ2-3; tentative D call: TRBD2 (6 bases). Trimming left V 0 bases short and J 1 base short, with 14 bases between. The length of the CDR3 is 17 residues. Germline loops: CDR1 LGHDT, CDR2 YNNKEL (reference sequence). This CDR3 is CASSQDLSRGGTDTQYF. In nucleotides, the CDR3 is TGTGCCAGCAGCCAAGATCTAAGTCGCGGGGGCACAGATACGCAGTATTTT.

The rearrangement uses TRBV21-1 and TRBJ2-3; the table's D call, TRBD2, was not checked against the DNA. TRBV21-1 is a pseudogene locus. CDR3 length equals 20 residues. Here the CDR3 DNA reads TGTGCCAGCAGCAAAGAACCCCCCCCATATAGCGGGTTTAGCACAGATACGCAGTATTTT. This gives the protein CASSKEPPPYSGFSTDTQYF.

V usage is TRBV7-6 and J usage is TRBJ2-2, with D unresolved. CDR1 is SGHVS, CDR2 FNYEAQ, per germline. The ends were cut back, 10 bases at V and 1 base at J, with 13 bases in the middle. This CDR3 comprises 14 residues. CDR3 in DNA: TGTGCCACCTCAAGAGGCAGGAACACCGGGGAGCTGTTTTTT. Translating gives CATSRGRNTGELFF.

CDR3 loop: CASSTGRTSAYNEQFF. The CDR3 DNA follows: TGTGCCAGCAGTACCGGGAGGACTAGCGCTTACAATGAGCAGTTCTTC. This chain connects TRBV6-2 or TRBV6-3 to TRBJ2-1; TRBD2 aligns across 9 bases. V trimming: 5 bases; J trimming: 4 bases; junction bases outside the gene matches: 9. CDR1 is MNHEY and CDR2 is SVGEGT in the germline V gene. The CDR3 consists of 16 residues.

V usage is TRBV4-1 and J usage is TRBJ1-1, with D perhaps TRBD1 (6 bases). V was trimmed by 4 bases and J by 5 bases, leaving 17 bases between them. Germline V CDR1 and CDR2: MGHRA, YSYEKL. The CDR3 length is 15 residues. The CDR3 DNA reads as TGCGCCAGCAGCCCACTCGGGGGGGCTGAGACTGAAGCTTTCTTT. Encoded protein: CASSPLGGAETEAFF.

This clone occurred once. J is TRBJ1-2 and V is TRBV5-1; the D gene is possibly TRBD1 (6 bases). The length of the CDR3 is 13 residues. V lost 0 bases, J lost 6 bases, and 9 bases lay in between. Germline V CDR1 and CDR2: SGHRS, YFSETQ. CDR3 loop: CASSLGRGDGYTF. For the CDR3, the DNA is TGCGCCAGCAGCTTGGGCAGGGGCGATGGCTACACCTTC.

This clone occurred a few times. This chain joins TRBV3-1 (or the pseudogene TRBV3-2) and TRBJ1-2, with a tentative D call TRBD1 (6 bases). Germline V CDR1 and CDR2: LGHDT, YNNKEL (reference sequence). The CDR3 loop spans 15 amino acids. Trimming took 3 bases from V and 5 from J, leaving 16 bases between them. CDR3 loop: CASSQVDRSYYGYTF. For the CDR3, the DNA is TGTGCCAGCAGCCAGGTAGACAGGAGTTATTATGGCTACACCTTC.

The chain is built from TRBV7-2 and TRBJ2-2; D might be TRBD1 (5 bases). The CDR3 is 15 amino acids. V dropped 3 bases and J dropped 4 bases, with 12 bases sitting between them. CDR1 is SGHTA, CDR2 FQGNSA, per germline. The CDR3 here is CASSFVREGTGELFF. CDR3 nucleotide sequence: TGTGCCAGCAGCTTCGTCAGGGAAGGCACCGGGGAGCTGTTTTTT.

The rearrangement links TRBV3-1 (or the pseudogene TRBV3-2) to TRBJ2-2; TRBD1 is a possible D gene (5 bases). The V end lost 7 bases, the J end lost 1 base, and 10 bases lay between the germline ends. The CDR3 is made up of 14 amino acids. CDR1 LGHDT and CDR2 YNNKEL come from the germline V gene (reference sequence). CDR3 DNA sequence: TGTGCCAGCAAATTTCAGGGGAACACCGGGGAGCTGTTTTTT. Its protein is CASKFQGNTGELFF.

The chain couples TRBV5-1 to TRBJ2-3; 8 nucleotides match TRBD1. The germline V gene has CDR1 SGHRS and CDR2 YFSETQ. This CDR3 contains 16 residues. With 3 bases clipped from V and 2 bases from J, the junction kept 8 bases outside the gene matches. CDR3 sequence (DNA): TGCGCCAGCAGCTCGCAGGGGGCCACCCCCACAGATACGCAGTATTTT. Amino acid sequence: CASSSQGATPTDTQYF. Together with reference TRBV5-1 and TRBJ2-3, the CDR3 gives the full variable domain: KAGVTQTPRYLIKTRGQQVTLSCSPISGHRSVSWYQQTPGQGLQFLFEYFSETQRNKGNFPGRFSGRQFSNSRSEMNVSTLELGDSALYLCASSSQGATPTDTQYFGPGTRLTVL.